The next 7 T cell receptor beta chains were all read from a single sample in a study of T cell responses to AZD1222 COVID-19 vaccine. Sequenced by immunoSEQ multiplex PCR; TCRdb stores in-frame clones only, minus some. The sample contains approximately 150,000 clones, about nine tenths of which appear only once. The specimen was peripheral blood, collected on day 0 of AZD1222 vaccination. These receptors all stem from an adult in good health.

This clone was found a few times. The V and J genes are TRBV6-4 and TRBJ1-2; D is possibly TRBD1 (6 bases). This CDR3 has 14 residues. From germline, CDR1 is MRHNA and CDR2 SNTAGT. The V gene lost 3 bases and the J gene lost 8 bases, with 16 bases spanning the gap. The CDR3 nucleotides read TGTGCCAGCAGTGAGGAAGCAGGGGCCCGGGGCTACACCTTC. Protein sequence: CASSEEAGARGYTF.

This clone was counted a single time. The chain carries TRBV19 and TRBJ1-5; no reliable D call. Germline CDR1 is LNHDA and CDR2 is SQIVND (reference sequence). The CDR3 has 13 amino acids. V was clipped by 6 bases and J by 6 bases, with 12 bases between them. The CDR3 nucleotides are TGTGCCAGTAGCCCGGGTCGGGGTCAGCCCCAGCATTTT. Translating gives CASSPGRGQPQHF.

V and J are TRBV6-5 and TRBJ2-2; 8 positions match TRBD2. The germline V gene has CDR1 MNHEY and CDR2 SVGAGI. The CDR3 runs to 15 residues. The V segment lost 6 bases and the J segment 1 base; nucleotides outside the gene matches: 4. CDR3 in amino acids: CASRPGLENTGELFF. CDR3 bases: TGTGCCAGCAGACCGGGACTAGAGAACACCGGGGAGCTGTTTTTT.

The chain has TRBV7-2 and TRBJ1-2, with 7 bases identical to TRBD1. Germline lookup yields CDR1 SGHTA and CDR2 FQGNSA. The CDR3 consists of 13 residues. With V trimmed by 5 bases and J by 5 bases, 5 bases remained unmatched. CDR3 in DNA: TGTGCCAGCAGCCGGGACAGCACGTATGGCTACACCTTC. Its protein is CASSRDSTYGYTF.

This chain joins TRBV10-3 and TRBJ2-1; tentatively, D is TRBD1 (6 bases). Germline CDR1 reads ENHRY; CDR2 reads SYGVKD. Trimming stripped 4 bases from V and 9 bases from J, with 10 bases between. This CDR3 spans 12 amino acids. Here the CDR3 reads CAISVGGSEQFF. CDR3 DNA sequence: TGTGCCATCAGTGTTGGGGGCAGTGAGCAGTTCTTC.

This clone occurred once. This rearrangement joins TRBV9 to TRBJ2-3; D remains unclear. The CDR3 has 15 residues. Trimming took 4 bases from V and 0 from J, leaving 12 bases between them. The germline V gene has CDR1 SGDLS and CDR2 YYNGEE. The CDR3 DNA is TGTGCCAGCAGCTCGCGAATTGGTAGCACAGATACGCAGTATTTT. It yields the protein CASSSRIGSTDTQYF.

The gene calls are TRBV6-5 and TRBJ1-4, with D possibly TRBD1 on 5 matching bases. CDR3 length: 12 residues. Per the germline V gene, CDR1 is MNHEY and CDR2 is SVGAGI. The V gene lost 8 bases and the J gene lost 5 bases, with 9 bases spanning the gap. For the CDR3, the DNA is TGTGCCAGCGGGACGGTGAATGAAAAACTGTTTTTT. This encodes CASGTVNEKLFF.